Listed below are T cell receptor beta chains from one sample, sequenced in a study of CD8+ T cells in alopecia areata. This table comes from immunoSEQ multiplex PCR, and its TCRdb copy is limited to in-frame clones, with some not included. Of 200,000 to 250,000 clones in the sample, 50% to 75% are singletons; the top ten hold 4% to 5%. The sequences come from CD4+ T cells sorted from blood, collected at week 4, from a patient treated with tofacitinib. The receptors derive from a human donor with alopecia areata. Each CDR3 is given with its conserved first and last residue. The D gene is left open where the match is weak. For some rows the clone size is stated as once, few or many, or as a class when expanded; others skip it.

TRBJ2-7,-,TRBD2,TRBV5-1,CASSPGPGLALEQYF,TGCGCCAGCAGCCCGGGACCGGGACTAGCTCTCGAGCAGTACTTC
TRBJ1-1,-,-,TRBV27,CASRPRDLTNTEAFF,TGTGCCAGCAGACCAAGGGACTTAACGAACACTGAAGCTTTCTTT
TRBJ1-5,-,-,TRBV10-3,CATGGTSGEPQHF,TGTGCCACCGGTGGGACCTCCGGCGAGCCCCAGCATTTT
TRBJ2-7,few,-,TRBV7-6,CASSPPGGAIYEQYF,TGTGCCAGCAGCCCGCCCGGCGGGGCTATCTACGAGCAGTACTTC
TRBJ1-2,-,-,TRBV29-1,CSDGHSGGYTF,TGCAGCGACGGCCACTCGGGGGGCTACACCTTC
TRBJ2-2,-,TRBD2,TRBV29-1,CSVSLGGVGTGELFF,TGCAGCGTTTCCCTCGGGGGGGTAGGCACCGGGGAGCTGTTTTTT
TRBJ2-5,-,-,TRBV27,CASKRGSQETQYF,TGTGCCAGCAAGAGGGGATCGCAAGAGACCCAGTACTTC
TRBJ1-2,-,-,TRBV5-6,CASSLASYGYTF,TGTGCCAGCAGCTTGGCGAGCTATGGCTACACCTTC
TRBJ1-5,few,TRBD1,TRBV23-1,CAIRGFRNQPQHF,TGCGCCATCAGGGGGTTTAGGAATCAGCCCCAGCATTTT
TRBJ2-7,-,-,TRBV7-9,CASSPGTQRQQYF,TGTGCCAGCAGCCCAGGGACTCAGCGGCAGCAGTACTTC
TRBJ2-5,-,-,TRBV10-3,CAISARAGETQYF,TGTGCCATCAGTGCGAGAGCCGGGGAGACCCAGTACTTC
TRBJ2-2,few,TRBD1,TRBV19,CATSIRDRGYPGELFF,TGTGCCACCTCAATCCGGGACAGGGGGTACCCCGGGGAGCTGTTTTTT
TRBJ2-5,few,-,TRBV2,CASSKPPGLSSETQYF,TGTGCCAGCAGCAAACCGCCGGGACTTTCATCGGAGACCCAGTACTTC
TRBJ2-5,-,-,TRBV28,CASSLDSQETQYF,TGTGCCAGCAGCTTGGACAGCCAAGAGACCCAGTACTTC
TRBJ2-5,-,TRBD2,TRBV10-3,CAISVSGTSGETQYF,TGTGCCATCAGTGTTAGCGGGACTAGCGGGGAGACCCAGTACTTC
TRBJ2-5,few,TRBD1,TRBV30,CAWSVQGGETQYF,TGTGCCTGGAGTGTACAGGGGGGAGAGACCCAGTACTTC
TRBJ2-7,-,-,TRBV7-2,CATRRDGTSEQYF,TGTGCCACCCGGAGGGACGGCACTTCCGAGCAGTACTTC
TRBJ1-2,-,-,TRBV5-1,CASSPGTATIGYTF,TGCGCCAGTTCACCCGGGACGGCCACCATAGGCTACACCTTC
TRBJ2-1,-,TRBD2,TRBV28,CASSFSGGAIREQFF,TGTGCCAGCAGTTTTAGCGGGGGGGCCATACGGGAGCAGTTCTTC
TRBJ1-3,-,TRBD1,TRBV30,CAWSADRGVGNTIYF,TGTGCCTGGAGTGCGGACAGGGGTGTCGGAAACACCATATATTTT
TRBJ1-2,-,-,TRBV5-1,CASSLDGYGYTF,TGCGCCAGCAGCTTAGACGGCTATGGCTACACCTTC
TRBJ2-7,few,-,TRBV18,CASSPRPGDFYEQYF,TGTGCCAGCTCACCACGGCCGGGAGACTTCTACGAGCAGTACTTC
TRBJ1-5,-,-,TRBV27,CASSDINGQPQHF,TGTGCCAGCAGTGATATCAACGGTCAGCCCCAGCATTTT
TRBJ2-3,-,TRBD2,TRBV7-2,CASSWGPGGGADRTDTQYF,TGTGCCAGCAGCTGGGGCCCTGGCGGGGGGGCGGATAGAACAGATACGCAGTATTTT
TRBJ2-7,-,TRBD2,TRBV4-1,CASSQVPGGIQQYF,TGCGCCAGCAGCCAAGTACCGGGGGGGATACAGCAGTACTTC
TRBJ1-1,-,-,TRBV5-1,CASSLVYGTMNTEAFF,TGCGCCAGCAGCTTGGTGTACGGGACCATGAACACTGAAGCTTTCTTT